Presented here are 15 T cell receptor beta chains from one specimen sequenced in a study of post-analysis software for immune sequencing data. Findings and limits, study-wide: Relative to controls, patients had five TRBV segments at higher frequency, with TRBV5-6, TRBV5-1 and TRBV20-1 among these.

cDNA libraries of TCR beta carried unique molecular identifiers. TCRdb re-called the PCR reads with MiXCR, one entry per CDR3 protein. The data contain hundreds of thousands of distinct CDR3 sequences, 30% of them singletons. No cognate antigen is known for these TCRs. The sequenced material came from blood. The source of these receptors is a girl aged 5-17 years with multiple sclerosis.

This clonotype appeared a few times. The chain recombines TRBV7-2 with TRBJ1-2, with D perhaps TRBD1 (6 bases). This CDR3 comprises 14 residues. Trimming removed 5 bases at V and 7 bases at J, with 17 bases between. The germline V gene encodes CDR1 SGHTA and CDR2 FQGNSA. The CDR3 loop reads CASSRRGLESGYTF. DNA for the CDR3: TGTGCCAGCAGCCGTAGGGGGTTGGAGAGTGGCTACACCTTC.

The chain couples TRBV7-8 to TRBJ2-1; 9 bases align to TRBD2. The CDR3 spans 17 residues. Unmatched junction bases numbered 16, after V lost 7 bases and J lost 6 bases. Germline CDR1 SGHVS, CDR2 FQNEAQ. CDR3 protein: CASTVRAGGRVSNEQFF. DNA for the CDR3: TGTGCCAGCACCGTTCGGGCGGGGGGGAGAGTCTCCAATGAGCAGTTCTTC.

This clonotype was seen only a few times. V and J are TRBV20-1 and TRBJ2-5; 15 positions agree with TRBD2. CDR1 DFQATT and CDR2 SNEGSKA come from the germline V gene (reference sequence). V was clipped by 1 base and J by 9 bases; unmatched bases: 3. The CDR3 extends over 14 amino acids. CDR3 protein: CSARVGLAGGAQYF. The DNA for the CDR3 is TGCAGTGCTAGAGTCGGACTAGCGGGAGGGGCCCAGTACTTC.

This clonotype came up many times. V usage is TRBV11-2 and J usage is TRBJ2-5; D uncertain. Trimming pared 0 bases from V and 2 bases from J, leaving 16 bases between. Germline assignment: CDR1 SGHAT and CDR2 FQNNGV. The CDR3 sequence is 17 residues long. CDR3 DNA: TGTGCCAGCAGCTTAGATCGTTTGGCGGCCCTGCAAGAGACCCAGTACTTC. Protein product: CASSLDRLAALQETQYF.

This clonotype was observed many times. The genes are TRBV20-1 and TRBJ2-5; D gene ambiguous. The CDR3 extends over 12 amino acids. Germline V gene lookup returns CDR1 DFQATT and CDR2 SNEGSKA (reference sequence). V was pared by 6 bases and J by 4 bases, with 12 bases between. CDR3 amino acids: CSAPSGLETQYF. For the CDR3, the DNA is TGCAGTGCCCCGTCCGGGTTAGAGACCCAGTACTTC.

The rearrangement uses TRBV7-2 and TRBJ1-6; 9 bases are shared with TRBD1. This CDR3 has 20 residues. Germline V gene data show CDR1 as SGHTA and CDR2 as FQGNSA. Unmatched junction bases numbered 13, after V lost 4 bases and J lost 0 bases. As DNA, the CDR3 is TGTGCCAGCAGCTGGGGTTTGGGACAGGGCCGCAGCTCCTATAATTCACCCCTCCACTTT. It codes for CASSWGLGQGRSSYNSPLHF. Full variable domain (outside the CDR3, taken from reference TRBV7-2 and TRBJ1-6): GAGVSQSPSNKVTEKGKDVELRCDPISGHTALYWYRQSLGQGLEFLIYFQGNSAPDKSGLPSDRFSAERTGGSVSTLTIQRTQQEDSAVYLCASSWGLGQGRSSYNSPLHFGNGTRLTVT.

The rearrangement links TRBV29-1 to TRBJ1-1; D possibly corresponds to TRBD1 (6 bases). Germline CDR1 is SQVTM and CDR2 is ANQGSEA. The CDR3 consists of 17 residues. V was pared by 5 bases and J by 1 base, with 23 bases between. The CDR3 region has the DNA TGCAGCGTTTATCCCGGGGGCAGGGGCATGCGGAACACTGAAGCTTTCTTT. Its translation is CSVYPGGRGMRNTEAFF.

This clonotype came up a few times. The chain carries TRBV20-1 and TRBJ2-5; TRBD1 aligns across 10 bases. The DNA end is more similar to TRBJ2-7, so the J call may be wrong. CDR1 and CDR2 (germline): DFQATT, SNEGSKA (reference sequence). The CDR3 has 15 amino acids. CDR3 amino acids: CSAPLKGQGRNEQYF. In nucleotides, the CDR3 is TGCAGTGCCCCATTAAAGGGACAGGGGCGCAACGAGCAGTACTTC.

DNA for the CDR3: TGTGCCAGCAGCTCCACCACTAGCGCCTACGAGCAGTACTTC. Protein: CASSSTTSAYEQYF. This chain uses TRBV7-2 with TRBJ2-7, with 7 positions matching TRBD2. From germline, CDR1 is SGHTA and CDR2 FQGNSA. After removal of 4 bases from V and 2 bases from J, the junction contained 5 bases not matched to a gene. The CDR3 totals 14 residues.

A single count supports this clonotype. The genes are TRBV20-1 and TRBJ1-5, with 7 positions matching TRBD1. CDR1 is DFQATT, CDR2 SNEGSKA, per germline (reference sequence). J gave up 10 bases and V 6 bases, and 12 bases lay outside the gene matches. The CDR3 runs 13 residues. CDR3 region: CSARGGWGQPQHF. Written as DNA, the CDR3 is TGCAGTGCCAGGGGGGGATGGGGTCAACCCCAGCATTTT.

The rearrangement links TRBV6-5 to TRBJ1-2; D is ambiguous. V was shortened by 4 bases and J by 5 bases, with 14 bases between the two germline ends. Germline V CDR1 and CDR2: MNHEY, SVGAGI. This CDR3 comprises 14 residues. As DNA, the CDR3 is TGTGCCAGCAGTTCCGATGGGGTGAGGTATGGCTACACCTTC. It specifies CASSSDGVRYGYTF.

This clonotype has more than one count but fewer than ten. The chain carries TRBV24-1 and TRBJ2-1; 14 bases line up with TRBD2. In germline, CDR1 is KGHDR, CDR2 SFDVKD. CDR3 length: 16 residues. V dropped 4 bases and J dropped 9; count of bases not matched to a gene: 7. CDR3 protein: CATSDRTSGRSLEQFF. CDR3 nucleotides: TGTGCCACCAGTGACCGGACTAGCGGGAGGTCTCTTGAGCAGTTCTTC.

This clonotype was picked up a small number of times. V gene TRBV6-2 or TRBV6-3 combines with J gene TRBJ2-7, with D perhaps TRBD2 (6 bases). This CDR3 is built from 16 residues. Germline CDR1 and CDR2: MNHEY and SVGEGT. V was shortened by 2 bases and J by 0 bases, with 14 bases between the two germline ends. The CDR3 sequence: CASSYGGTVSSYEQYF. CDR3 DNA sequence: TGTGCCAGCAGTTACGGGGGGACGGTGAGCTCCTACGAGCAGTACTTC.

The table lists this clonotype with a count of one. The chain employs TRBV5-1 and TRBJ2-2; possible D gene TRBD2, 7 bases. The germline V gene encodes CDR1 SGHRS and CDR2 YFSETQ. This CDR3 contains 15 residues. With 4 bases removed from V and 6 bases from J, the gap between germline ends came to 16 bases. Here the CDR3 reads CASSPTGGDPGELFF. The CDR3, as DNA: TGCGCCAGCAGCCCGACGGGGGGCGACCCCGGGGAGCTGTTTTTT.

The chain couples TRBV6-1 to TRBJ2-3; possible D gene TRBD2, 5 bases. In germline, CDR1 is MNHNS, CDR2 SASEGT. This CDR3 region has 18 residues. V shed 4 bases and J shed 1 base, with 21 bases lying between them. For the CDR3, the DNA is TGTGCCAGCAGTGGAGTGAGGGCGTCCCCTCCCGGCACAGATACGCAGTATTTT. It specifies CASSGVRASPPGTDTQYF.